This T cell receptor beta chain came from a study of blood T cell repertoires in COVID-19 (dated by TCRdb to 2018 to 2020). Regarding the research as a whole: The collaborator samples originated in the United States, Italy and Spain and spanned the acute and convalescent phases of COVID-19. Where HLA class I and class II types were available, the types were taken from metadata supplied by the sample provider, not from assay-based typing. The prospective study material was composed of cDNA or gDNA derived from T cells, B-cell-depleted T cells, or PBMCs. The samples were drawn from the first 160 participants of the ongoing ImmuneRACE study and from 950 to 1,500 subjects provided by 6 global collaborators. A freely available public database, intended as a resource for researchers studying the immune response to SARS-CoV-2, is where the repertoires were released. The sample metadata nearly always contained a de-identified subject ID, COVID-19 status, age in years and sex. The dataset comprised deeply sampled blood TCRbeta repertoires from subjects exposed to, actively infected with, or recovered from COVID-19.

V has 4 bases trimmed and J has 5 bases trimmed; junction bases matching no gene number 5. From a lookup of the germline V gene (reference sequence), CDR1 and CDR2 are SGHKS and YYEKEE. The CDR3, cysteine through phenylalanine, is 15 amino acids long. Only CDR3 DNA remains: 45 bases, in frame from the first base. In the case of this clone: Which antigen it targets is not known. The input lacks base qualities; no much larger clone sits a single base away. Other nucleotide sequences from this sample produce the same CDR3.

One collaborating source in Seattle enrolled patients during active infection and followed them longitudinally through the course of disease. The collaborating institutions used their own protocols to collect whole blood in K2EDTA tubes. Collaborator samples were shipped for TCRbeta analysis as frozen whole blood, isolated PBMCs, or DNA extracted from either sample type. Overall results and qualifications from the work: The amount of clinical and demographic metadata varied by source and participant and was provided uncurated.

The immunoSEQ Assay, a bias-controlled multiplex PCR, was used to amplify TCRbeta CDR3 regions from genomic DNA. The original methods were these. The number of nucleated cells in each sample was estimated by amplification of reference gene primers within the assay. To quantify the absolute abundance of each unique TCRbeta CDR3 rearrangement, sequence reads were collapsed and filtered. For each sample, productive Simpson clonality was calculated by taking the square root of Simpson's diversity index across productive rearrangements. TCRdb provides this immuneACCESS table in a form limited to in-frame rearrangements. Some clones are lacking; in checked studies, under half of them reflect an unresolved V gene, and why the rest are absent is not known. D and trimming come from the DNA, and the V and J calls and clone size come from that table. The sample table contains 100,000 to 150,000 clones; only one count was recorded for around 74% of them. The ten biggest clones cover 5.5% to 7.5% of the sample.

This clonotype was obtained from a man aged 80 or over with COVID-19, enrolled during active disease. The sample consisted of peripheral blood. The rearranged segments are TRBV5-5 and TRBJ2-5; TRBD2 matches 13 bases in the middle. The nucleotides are TGTGCCAGCAGCCGGAAACTAGCGGGGGGGGAGACCCAGTACTTC. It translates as CASSRKLAGGETQYF.